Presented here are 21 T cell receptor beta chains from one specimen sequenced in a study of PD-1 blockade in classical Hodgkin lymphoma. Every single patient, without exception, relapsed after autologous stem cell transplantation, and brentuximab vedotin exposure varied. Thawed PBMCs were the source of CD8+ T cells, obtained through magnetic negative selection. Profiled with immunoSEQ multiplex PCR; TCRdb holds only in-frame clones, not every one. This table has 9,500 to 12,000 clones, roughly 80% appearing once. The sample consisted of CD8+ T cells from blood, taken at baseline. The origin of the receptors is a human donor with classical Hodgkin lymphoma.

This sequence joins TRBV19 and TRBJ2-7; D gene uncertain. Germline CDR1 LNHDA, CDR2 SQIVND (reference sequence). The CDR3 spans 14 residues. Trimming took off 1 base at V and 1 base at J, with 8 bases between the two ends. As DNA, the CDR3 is TGTGCCAGTAGTATAGTAGGCAGATCCTACGAGCAGTACTTC. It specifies CASSIVGRSYEQYF.

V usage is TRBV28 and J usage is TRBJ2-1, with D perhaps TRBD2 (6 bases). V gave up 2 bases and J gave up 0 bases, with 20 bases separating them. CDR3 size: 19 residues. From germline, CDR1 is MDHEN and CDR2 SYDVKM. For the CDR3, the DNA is TGTGCCAGCAGTTTAACTTTCAAATCCTTGGGACTCTCCTACAATGAGCAGTTCTTC. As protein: CASSLTFKSLGLSYNEQFF.

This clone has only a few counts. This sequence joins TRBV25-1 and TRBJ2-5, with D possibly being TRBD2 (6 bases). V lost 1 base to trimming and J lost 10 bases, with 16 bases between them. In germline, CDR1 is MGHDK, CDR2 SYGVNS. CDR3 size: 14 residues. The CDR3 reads CASSEWGSPGDQYF. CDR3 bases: TGTGCCAGCAGTGAATGGGGCTCCCCGGGGGACCAGTACTTC.

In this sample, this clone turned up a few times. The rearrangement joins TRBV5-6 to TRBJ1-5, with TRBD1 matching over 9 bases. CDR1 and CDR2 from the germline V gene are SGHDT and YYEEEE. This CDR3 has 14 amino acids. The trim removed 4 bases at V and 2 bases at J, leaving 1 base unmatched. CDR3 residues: CASSRTGGNQPQHF. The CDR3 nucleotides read TGTGCCAGCAGCCGGACAGGGGGCAATCAGCCCCAGCATTTT.

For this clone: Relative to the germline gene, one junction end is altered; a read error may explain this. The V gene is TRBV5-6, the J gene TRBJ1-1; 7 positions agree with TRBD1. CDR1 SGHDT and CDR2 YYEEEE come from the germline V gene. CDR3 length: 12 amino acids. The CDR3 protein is CASSQGGRVPVF. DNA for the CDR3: TGTGCCAGCAGCCAGGGGGGCAGGGTCCCTGTCTTT. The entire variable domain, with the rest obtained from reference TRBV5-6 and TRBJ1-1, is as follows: DAGVTQSPTHLIKTRGQQVTLRCSPKSGHDTVSWYQQALGQGPQFIFQYYEEEERQRGNFPDRFSGHQFPNYSSELNVNALLLGDSALYLCASSQGGRVPVFGQGTRLTVV.

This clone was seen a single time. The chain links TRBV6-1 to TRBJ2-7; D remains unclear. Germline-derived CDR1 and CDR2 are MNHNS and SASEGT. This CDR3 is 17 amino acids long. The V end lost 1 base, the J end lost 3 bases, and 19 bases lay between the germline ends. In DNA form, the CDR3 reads TGTGCCAGCAGTGAAGAGCCCGAGTCCGGGTTCGACTACGAGCAGTACTTC. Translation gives CASSEEPESGFDYEQYF.

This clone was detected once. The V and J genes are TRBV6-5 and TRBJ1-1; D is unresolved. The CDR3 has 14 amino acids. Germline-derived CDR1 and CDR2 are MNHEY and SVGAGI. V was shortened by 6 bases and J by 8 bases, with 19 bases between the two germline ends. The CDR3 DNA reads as TGTGCCAGCAGCCGAGTTGGTGGCACTACGGAAGCTTTCTTT. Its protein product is CASSRVGGTTEAFF.

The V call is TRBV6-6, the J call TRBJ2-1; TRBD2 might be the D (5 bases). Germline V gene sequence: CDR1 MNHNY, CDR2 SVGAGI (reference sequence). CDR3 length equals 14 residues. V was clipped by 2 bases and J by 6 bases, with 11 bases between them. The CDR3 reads CASSYLGNRNEQFF. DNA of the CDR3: TGTGCCAGCAGTTACCTCGGGAACCGCAATGAGCAGTTCTTC.

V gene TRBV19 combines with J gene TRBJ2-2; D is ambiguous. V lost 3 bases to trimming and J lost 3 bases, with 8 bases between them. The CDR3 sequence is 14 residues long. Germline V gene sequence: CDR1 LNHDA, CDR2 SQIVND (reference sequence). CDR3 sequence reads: CASSIGVYTGELFF. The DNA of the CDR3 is TGTGCCAGTAGTATTGGTGTTTACACCGGGGAGCTGTTTTTT.

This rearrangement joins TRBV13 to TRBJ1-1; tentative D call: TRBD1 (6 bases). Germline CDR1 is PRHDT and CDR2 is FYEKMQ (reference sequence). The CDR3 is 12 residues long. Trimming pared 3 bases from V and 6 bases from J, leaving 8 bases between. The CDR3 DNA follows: TGTGCCAGCAGCTTGAGGGGGGCTGAAGCTTTCTTT. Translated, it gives CASSLRGAEAFF.

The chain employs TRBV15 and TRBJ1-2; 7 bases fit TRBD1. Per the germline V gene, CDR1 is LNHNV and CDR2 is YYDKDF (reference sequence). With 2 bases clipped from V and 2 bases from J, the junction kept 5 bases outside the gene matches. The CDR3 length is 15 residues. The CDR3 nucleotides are TGTGCCACCAGCAGATTAGAGACAGGGAACTATGGCTACACCTTC. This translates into CATSRLETGNYGYTF.

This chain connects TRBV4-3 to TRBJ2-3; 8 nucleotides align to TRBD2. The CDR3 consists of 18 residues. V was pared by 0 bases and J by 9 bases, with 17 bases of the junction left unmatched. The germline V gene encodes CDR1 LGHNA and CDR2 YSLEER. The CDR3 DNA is TGCGCCAGCAGCCAAGAGGGTCTTAACGGGAGGGCAATGGGGACGCAGTATTTT. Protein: CASSQEGLNGRAMGTQYF.

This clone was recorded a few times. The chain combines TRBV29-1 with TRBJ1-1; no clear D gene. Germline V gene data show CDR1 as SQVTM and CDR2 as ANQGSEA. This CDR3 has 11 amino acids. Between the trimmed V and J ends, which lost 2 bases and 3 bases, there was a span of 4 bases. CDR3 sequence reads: CSVERDTEAFF. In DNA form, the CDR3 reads TGCAGCGTTGAACGGGACACTGAAGCTTTCTTT. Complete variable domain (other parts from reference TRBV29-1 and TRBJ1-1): SAVISQKPSRDICQRGTSLTIQCQVDSQVTMMFWYRQQPGQSLTLIATANQGSEATYESGFVIDKFPISRPNLTFSTLTVSNMSPEDSSIYLCSVERDTEAFFGQGTRLTVV.

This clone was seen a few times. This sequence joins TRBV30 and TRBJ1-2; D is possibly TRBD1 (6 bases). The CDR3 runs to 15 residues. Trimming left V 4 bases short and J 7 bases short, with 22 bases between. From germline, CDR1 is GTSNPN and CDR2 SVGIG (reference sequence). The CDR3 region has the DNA TGTGCCTGGATTCGGGACATTACGCGGGACGGTGGCTACACCTTC. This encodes CAWIRDITRDGGYTF.

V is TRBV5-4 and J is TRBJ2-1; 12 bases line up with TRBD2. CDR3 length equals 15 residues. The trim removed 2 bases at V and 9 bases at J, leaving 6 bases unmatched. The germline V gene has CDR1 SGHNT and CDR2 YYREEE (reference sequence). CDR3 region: CASSFPASGRVEQFF. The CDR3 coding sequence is TGTGCCAGCAGCTTTCCGGCTAGCGGGAGGGTTGAGCAGTTCTTC.

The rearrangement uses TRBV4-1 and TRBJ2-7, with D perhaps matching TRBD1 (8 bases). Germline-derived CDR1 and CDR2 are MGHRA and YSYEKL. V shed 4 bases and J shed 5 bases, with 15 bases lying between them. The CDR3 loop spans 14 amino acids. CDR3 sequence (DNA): TGCGCCAGCAGCCGTCAGGGGGCGGGGGACGAGCAGTACTTC. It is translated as CASSRQGAGDEQYF.

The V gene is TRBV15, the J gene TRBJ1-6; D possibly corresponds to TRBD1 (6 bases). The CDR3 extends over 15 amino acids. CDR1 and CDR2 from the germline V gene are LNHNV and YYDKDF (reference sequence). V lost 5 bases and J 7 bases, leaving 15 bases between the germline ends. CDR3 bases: TGTGCCACCAGCGTCTTTCGGGGGGCGAATTCACCCCTCCACTTT. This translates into CATSVFRGANSPLHF.

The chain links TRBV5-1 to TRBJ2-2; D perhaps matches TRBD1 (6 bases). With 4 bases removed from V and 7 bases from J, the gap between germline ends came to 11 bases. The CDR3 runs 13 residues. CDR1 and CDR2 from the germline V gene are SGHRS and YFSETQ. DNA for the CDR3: TGCGCCAGCAGCCCAGGACAGTACGGGGAGCTGTTTTTT. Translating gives CASSPGQYGELFF.

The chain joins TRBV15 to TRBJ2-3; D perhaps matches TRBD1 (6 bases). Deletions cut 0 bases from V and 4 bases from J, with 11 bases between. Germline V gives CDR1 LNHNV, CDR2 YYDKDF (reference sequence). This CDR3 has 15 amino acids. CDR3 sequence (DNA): TGTGCCACCAGCAGAGATTACTGGACAGCAGATACGCAGTATTTT. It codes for CATSRDYWTADTQYF.

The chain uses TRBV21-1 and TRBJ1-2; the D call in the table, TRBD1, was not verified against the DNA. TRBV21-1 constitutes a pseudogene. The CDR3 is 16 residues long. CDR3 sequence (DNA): TGTGCCAGCAGGGAAACAGGGGGCAATTTCAGGTATGGCTACACCTTC. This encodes CASRETGGNFRYGYTF.

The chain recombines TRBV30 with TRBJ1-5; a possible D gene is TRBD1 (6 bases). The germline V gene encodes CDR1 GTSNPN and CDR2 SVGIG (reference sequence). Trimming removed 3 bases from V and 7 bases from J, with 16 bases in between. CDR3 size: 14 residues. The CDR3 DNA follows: TGTGCCTGGAGCGATGCGGACAGTAGCCAGCCCCAGCATTTT. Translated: CAWSDADSSQPQHF.